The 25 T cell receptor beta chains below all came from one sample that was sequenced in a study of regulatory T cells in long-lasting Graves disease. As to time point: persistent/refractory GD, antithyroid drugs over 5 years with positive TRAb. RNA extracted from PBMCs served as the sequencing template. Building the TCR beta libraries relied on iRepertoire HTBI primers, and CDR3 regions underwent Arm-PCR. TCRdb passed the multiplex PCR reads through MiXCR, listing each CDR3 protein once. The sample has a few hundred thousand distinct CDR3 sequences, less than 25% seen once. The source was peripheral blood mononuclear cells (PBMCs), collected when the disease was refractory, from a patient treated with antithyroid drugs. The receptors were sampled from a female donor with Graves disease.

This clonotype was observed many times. The CDR3 DNA reads as TGTGCCAGCAGTTACTCGCCCAAACACCTCGGGACTAGCGGGCAAGAGACCCAGTACTTC. It encodes CASSYSPKHLGTSGQETQYF. The chain has TRBV6-2 or TRBV6-3 and TRBJ2-5; TRBD2 aligns across 12 bases. Germline values: CDR1 MNHEY, CDR2 SVGEGT. With V trimmed by 0 bases and J by 2 bases, 13 bases remained unmatched. CDR3 size: 20 residues.

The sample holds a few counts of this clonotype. CDR3 sequence: CASSQKPGASTGYTF. The CDR3 DNA sequence: TGTGCCAGCAGCCAAAAACCAGGGGCGAGTACAGGCTACACCTTC. The chain links TRBV3-1 to TRBJ1-2; possibly TRBD1 for D (6 bases). The CDR3 has 15 amino acids. The ends were cut back, 2 bases at V and 8 bases at J, with 18 bases in the middle. CDR1 is LGHDT and CDR2 is YNNKEL in the germline V gene (reference sequence).

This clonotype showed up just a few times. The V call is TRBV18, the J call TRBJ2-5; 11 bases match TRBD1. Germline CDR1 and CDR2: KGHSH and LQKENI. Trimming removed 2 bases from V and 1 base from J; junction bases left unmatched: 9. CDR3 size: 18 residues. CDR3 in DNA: TGTGCCAGCTCACCATTAGGACAGGGGGCGATTGTCCAAGAGACCCAGTACTTC. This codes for CASSPLGQGAIVQETQYF.

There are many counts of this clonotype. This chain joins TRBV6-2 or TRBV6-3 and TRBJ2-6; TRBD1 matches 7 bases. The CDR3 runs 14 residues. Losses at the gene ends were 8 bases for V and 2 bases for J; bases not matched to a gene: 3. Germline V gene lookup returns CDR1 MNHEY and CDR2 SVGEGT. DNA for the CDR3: TGTGCCAGCCGCGGACAGGCTGGGGCCAACGTCCTGACTTTC. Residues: CASRGQAGANVLTF.

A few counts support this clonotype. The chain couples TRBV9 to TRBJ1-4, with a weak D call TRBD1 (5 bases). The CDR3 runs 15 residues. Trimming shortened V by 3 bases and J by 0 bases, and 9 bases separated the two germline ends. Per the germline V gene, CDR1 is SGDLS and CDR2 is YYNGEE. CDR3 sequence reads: CASSEGTTTNEKLFF. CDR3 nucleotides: TGTGCCAGCAGCGAAGGGACGACAACTAATGAAAAACTGTTTTTT.

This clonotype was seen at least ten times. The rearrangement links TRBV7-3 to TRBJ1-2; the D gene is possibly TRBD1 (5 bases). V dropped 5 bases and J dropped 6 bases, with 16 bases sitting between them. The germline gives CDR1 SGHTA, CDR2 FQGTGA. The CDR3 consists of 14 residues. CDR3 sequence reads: CASSLHQGSDGYTF. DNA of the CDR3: TGTGCCAGCAGCCTCCACCAGGGCTCTGATGGCTACACCTTC. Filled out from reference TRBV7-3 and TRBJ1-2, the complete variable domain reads GAGVSQTPSNKVTEKGKYVELRCDPISGHTALYWYRQSLGQGPEFLIYFQGTGAADDSGLPNDRFFAVRPEGSVSTLKIQRTERGDSAVYLCASSLHQGSDGYTFGSGTRLTVV.

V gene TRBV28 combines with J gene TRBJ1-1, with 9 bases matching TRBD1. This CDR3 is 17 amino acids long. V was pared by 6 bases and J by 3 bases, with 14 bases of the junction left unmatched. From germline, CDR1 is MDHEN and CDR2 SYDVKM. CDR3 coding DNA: TGTGCCAGCAGACTAAGACAGGGGGGGGAGGGTGACACTGAAGCTTTCTTT. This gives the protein CASRLRQGGEGDTEAFF. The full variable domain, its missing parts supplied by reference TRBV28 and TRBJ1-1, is DVKVTQSSRYLVKRTGEKVFLECVQDMDHENMFWYRQDPGLGLRLIYFSYDVKMKEKGDIPEGYSVSREKKERFSLILESASTNQTSMYLCASRLRQGGEGDTEAFFGQGTRLTVV.

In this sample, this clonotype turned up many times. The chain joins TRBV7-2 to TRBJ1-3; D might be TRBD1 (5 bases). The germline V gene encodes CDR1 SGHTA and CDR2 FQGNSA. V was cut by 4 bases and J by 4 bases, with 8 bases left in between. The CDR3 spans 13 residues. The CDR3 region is CASSSRTGNTIYF. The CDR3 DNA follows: TGTGCCAGCAGCTCCCGGACAGGAAACACCATATATTTT.

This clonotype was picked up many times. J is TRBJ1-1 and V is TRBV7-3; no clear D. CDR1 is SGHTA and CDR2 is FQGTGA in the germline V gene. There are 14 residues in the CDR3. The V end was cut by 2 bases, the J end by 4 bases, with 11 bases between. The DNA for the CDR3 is TGTGCCAGCAGCTTATCAGGTCAATTCACTGAAGCTTTCTTT. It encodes CASSLSGQFTEAFF. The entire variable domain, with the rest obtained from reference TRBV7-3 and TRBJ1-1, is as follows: GAGVSQTPSNKVTEKGKYVELRCDPISGHTALYWYRQSLGQGPEFLIYFQGTGAADDSGLPNDRFFAVRPEGSVSTLKIQRTERGDSAVYLCASSLSGQFTEAFFGQGTRLTVV.

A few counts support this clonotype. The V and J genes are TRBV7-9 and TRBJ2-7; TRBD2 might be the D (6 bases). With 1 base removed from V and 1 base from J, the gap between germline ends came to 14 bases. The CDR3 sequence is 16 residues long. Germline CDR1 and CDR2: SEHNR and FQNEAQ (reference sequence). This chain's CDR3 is CASSLGGAEGSYEQYF. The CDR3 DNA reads TGTGCCAGCAGCTTAGGTGGGGCGGAGGGGTCCTACGAGCAGTACTTC.

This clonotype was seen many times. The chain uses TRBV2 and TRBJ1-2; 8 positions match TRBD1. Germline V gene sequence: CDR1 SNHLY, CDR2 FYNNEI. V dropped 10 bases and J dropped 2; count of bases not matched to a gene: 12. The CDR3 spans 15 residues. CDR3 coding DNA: TGTGCCACCTCGAGGGACAGGCCCCTCAACTATGGCTACACCTTC. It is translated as CATSRDRPLNYGYTF.

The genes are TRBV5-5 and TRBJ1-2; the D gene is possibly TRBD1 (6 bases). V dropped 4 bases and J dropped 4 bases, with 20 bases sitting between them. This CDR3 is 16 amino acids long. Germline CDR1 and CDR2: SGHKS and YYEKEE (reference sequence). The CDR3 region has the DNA TGTGCCAGCAGCCTCTCCGGTAAACAAGGGGGCTATGGCTACACCTTC. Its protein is CASSLSGKQGGYGYTF.

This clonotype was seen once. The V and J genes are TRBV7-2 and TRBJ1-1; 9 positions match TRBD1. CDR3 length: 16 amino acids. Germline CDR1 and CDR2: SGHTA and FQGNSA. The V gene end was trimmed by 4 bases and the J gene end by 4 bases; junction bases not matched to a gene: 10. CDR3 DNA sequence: TGTGCCAGCAGCTCCCAGGGACAGGGTTGGAGCACTGAAGCTTTCTTT. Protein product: CASSSQGQGWSTEAFF.

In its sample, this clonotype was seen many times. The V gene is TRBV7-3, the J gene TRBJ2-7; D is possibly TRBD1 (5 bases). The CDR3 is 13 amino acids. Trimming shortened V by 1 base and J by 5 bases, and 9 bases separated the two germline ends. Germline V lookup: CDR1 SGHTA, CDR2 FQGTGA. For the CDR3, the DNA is TGTGCCAGCAGCTTAAAGGTAGGGGACGAGCAGTACTTC. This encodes CASSLKVGDEQYF.

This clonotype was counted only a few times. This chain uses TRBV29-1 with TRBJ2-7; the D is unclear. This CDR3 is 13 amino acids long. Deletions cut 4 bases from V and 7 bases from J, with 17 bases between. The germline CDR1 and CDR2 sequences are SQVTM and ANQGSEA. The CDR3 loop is CSVVSGPRREQYF. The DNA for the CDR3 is TGCAGCGTTGTGTCCGGGCCCAGGCGAGAGCAGTACTTC.

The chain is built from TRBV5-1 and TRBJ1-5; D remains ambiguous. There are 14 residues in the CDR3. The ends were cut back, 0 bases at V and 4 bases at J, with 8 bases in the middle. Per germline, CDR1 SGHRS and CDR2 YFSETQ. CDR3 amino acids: CASSLGDWNQPQHF. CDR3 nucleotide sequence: TGCGCCAGCAGCTTGGGGGATTGGAATCAGCCCCAGCATTTT.

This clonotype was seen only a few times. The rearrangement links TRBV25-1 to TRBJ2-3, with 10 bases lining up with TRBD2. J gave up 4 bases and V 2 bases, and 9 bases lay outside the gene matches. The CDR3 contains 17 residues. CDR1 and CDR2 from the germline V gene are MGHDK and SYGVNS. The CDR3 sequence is CASSERPVSGRADTQYF. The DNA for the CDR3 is TGTGCCAGCAGTGAAAGGCCTGTCAGCGGGAGGGCAGATACGCAGTATTTT.

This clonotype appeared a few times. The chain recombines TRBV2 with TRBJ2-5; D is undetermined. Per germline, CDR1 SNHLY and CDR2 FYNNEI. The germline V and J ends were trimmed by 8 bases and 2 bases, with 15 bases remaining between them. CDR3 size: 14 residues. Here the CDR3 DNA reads TGTGCCAGCGCCACTGGCGGAAAACAAGAGACCCAGTACTTC. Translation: CASATGGKQETQYF.

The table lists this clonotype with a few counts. The CDR3 protein is CASRDYRHSYNEQFF. CDR3 nucleotide sequence: TGTGCCAGTAGGGATTATAGACACTCCTACAATGAGCAGTTCTTC. J is TRBJ2-1 and V is TRBV19, with D unresolved. The V end lost 6 bases, the J end lost 0 bases, and 12 bases lay between the germline ends. Per germline, CDR1 LNHDA and CDR2 SQIVND (reference sequence). The CDR3 runs to 15 residues.

The CDR3 sequence: CASSTLDYYEQYF. CDR3 nucleotide sequence: TGTGCCAGCAGTACTCTAGATTACTACGAGCAGTACTTC. V usage is TRBV6-2 or TRBV6-3 and J usage is TRBJ2-7; D unresolved. The CDR3 consists of 13 residues. V gave up 5 bases and J gave up 3 bases, with 11 bases separating them. Per germline, CDR1 MNHEY and CDR2 SVGEGT.

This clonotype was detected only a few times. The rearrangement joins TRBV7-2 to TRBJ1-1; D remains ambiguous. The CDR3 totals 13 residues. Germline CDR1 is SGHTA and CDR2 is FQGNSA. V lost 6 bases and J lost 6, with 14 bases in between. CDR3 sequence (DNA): TGTGCCAGCAGACCCGGGAGCGGGGCTGAAGCTTTCTTT. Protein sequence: CASRPGSGAEAFF.

Here the CDR3 reads CSARGGGGRDYNEQFF. The CDR3 DNA follows: TGCAGTGCTAGAGGAGGGGGCGGGAGGGATTACAATGAGCAGTTCTTC. The chain joins TRBV20-1 to TRBJ2-1, with 9 positions matching TRBD2. This CDR3 has 16 amino acids. Germline lookup yields CDR1 DFQATT and CDR2 SNEGSKA (reference sequence). Trimming removed 1 base from V and 4 bases from J; junction bases left unmatched: 8.

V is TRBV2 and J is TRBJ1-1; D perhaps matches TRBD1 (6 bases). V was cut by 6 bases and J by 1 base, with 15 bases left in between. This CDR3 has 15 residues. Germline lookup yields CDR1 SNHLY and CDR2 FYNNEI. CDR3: CASSGQGGTNTEAFF. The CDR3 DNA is TGTGCCAGCAGCGGACAAGGGGGAACGAACACTGAAGCTTTCTTT.

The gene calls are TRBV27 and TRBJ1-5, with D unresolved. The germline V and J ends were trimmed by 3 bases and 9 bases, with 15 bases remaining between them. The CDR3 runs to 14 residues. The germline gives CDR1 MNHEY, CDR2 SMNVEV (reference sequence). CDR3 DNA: TGTGCCAGCAGTTTTGACCGTTCGCGGTGGCCCCAGCATTTT. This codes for CASSFDRSRWPQHF.

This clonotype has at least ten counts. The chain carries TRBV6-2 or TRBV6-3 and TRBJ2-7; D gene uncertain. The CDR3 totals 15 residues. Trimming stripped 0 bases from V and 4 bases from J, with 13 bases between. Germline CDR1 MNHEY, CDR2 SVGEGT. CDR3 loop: CASSYSWQQAYEQYF. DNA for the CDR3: TGTGCCAGCAGTTACTCTTGGCAGCAAGCATACGAGCAGTACTTC.